This TCR beta chain was profiled in a study of cytotoxic CD8 clonotypes in ibrutinib-treated CLL. Findings and limits, study-wide: Stable or contracted on treatment, public clonotypes were also uncommon.

Concerning this clone itself: What it binds is not known.

Profiled with immunoSEQ multiplex PCR; TCRdb holds only in-frame clones, not every one. The table has roughly 330,000 clones, about 64% seen once. The CDR3 has 14 amino acids. Germline V gene data show CDR1 as MGHDK and CDR2 as SYGVNS. V shed 6 bases and J shed 4 bases, with 13 bases lying between them. This rearrangement joins TRBV25-1 to TRBJ1-5; possible D gene TRBD1, 6 bases. The sequenced sample was PBMCs, obtained after 36 months of ibrutinib treatment. The clonotype comes from a human donor with chronic lymphocytic leukemia. CDR3 nucleotide sequence: TGTGCCAGCAGCTTGACAGGAGATAATCAGCCCCAGCATTTT. It codes for CASSLTGDNQPQHF.